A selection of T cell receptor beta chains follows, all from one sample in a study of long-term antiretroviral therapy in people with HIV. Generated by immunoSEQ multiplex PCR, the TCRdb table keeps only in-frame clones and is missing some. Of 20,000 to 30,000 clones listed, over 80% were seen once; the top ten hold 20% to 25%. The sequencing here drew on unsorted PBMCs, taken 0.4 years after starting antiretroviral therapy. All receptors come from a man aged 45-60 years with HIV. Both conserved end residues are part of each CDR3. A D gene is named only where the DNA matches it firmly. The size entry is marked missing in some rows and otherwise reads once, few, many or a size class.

CDR3nt: TGTGCCAGTACCCGGACAGGTAATCAGCCCCAGCATTTT
CDR3aa: CASTRTGNQPQHF
d_gene: TRBD1
abundance: -
j_gene: TRBJ1-5
v_gene: TRBV19

CDR3nt: TGTGCCAGCAGCTTTTATAGCAATCAGCCCCAGCATTTT
CDR3aa: CASSFYSNQPQHF
d_gene: -
abundance: once
j_gene: TRBJ1-5
v_gene: TRBV7-8

CDR3nt: TGTGCCAGCAGTTCCCGGGACAGGGGCTACGAGCAGTACTTC
CDR3aa: CASSSRDRGYEQYF
d_gene: TRBD1
abundance: -
j_gene: TRBJ2-7
v_gene: TRBV6-5

CDR3nt: TGTGCCAGCAGCAAGGGGCAGGGGGACGGAAACACCATATATTTT
CDR3aa: CASSKGQGDGNTIYF
d_gene: -
abundance: -
j_gene: TRBJ1-3
v_gene: TRBV21-1

CDR3nt: TGTGCCTGGAGTCCCCTCTACACCATATATTTT
CDR3aa: CAWSPLYTIYF
d_gene: -
abundance: -
j_gene: TRBJ1-3
v_gene: TRBV30

CDR3nt: TGTGCCTGGAGTGCAGACAGGGGGATTGATGGCTACACCTTC
CDR3aa: CAWSADRGIDGYTF
d_gene: TRBD1
abundance: few
j_gene: TRBJ1-2
v_gene: TRBV30

CDR3nt: TGTGCCAGCAGCCCCAGGGGCTGGGAGTGGGTCTATGGCTACACCTTC
CDR3aa: CASSPRGWEWVYGYTF
d_gene: -
abundance: -
j_gene: TRBJ1-2
v_gene: TRBV5-4

CDR3nt: TGTGCTAGTGGCGAGGGGAGGAACACTGAAGCTTTCTTT
CDR3aa: CASGEGRNTEAFF
d_gene: -
abundance: -
j_gene: TRBJ1-1
v_gene: TRBV12-5

CDR3nt: TGTGCCAGCAGCTTAAATCATACAGTATTCAATCAGCCCCAGCATTTT
CDR3aa: CASSLNHTVFNQPQHF
d_gene: -
abundance: -
j_gene: TRBJ1-5
v_gene: TRBV7-3

CDR3nt: TGCGCCAGCAGCTCCTACAGCTACGAGCAGTACTTC
CDR3aa: CASSSYSYEQYF
d_gene: -
abundance: -
j_gene: TRBJ2-7
v_gene: TRBV5-1

CDR3nt: TGCGCCAGCAGCTTGGGGGGCGTACGGGACGAGCAGTACTTC
CDR3aa: CASSLGGVRDEQYF
d_gene: -
abundance: -
j_gene: TRBJ2-7
v_gene: TRBV5-1

CDR3nt: TGTGCCAGCAGCAAACTCCTGCACTTGGCCCCAGTGAACTATGGCTACACCTTC
CDR3aa: CASSKLLHLAPVNYGYTF
d_gene: -
abundance: -
j_gene: TRBJ1-2
v_gene: TRBV21-1

CDR3nt: TGCGCCAGCAGCCAAGATCTGGGGGGGACTTTTGATGGCTACACCTTC
CDR3aa: CASSQDLGGTFDGYTF
d_gene: -
abundance: once
j_gene: TRBJ1-2
v_gene: TRBV4-3